The 30 T cell receptor beta chains presented below share a single source sample, sequenced in a study of T cells in tumors and immune-related adverse events. This table comes from immunoSEQ multiplex PCR, and its TCRdb copy is limited to in-frame clones, with some not included. The sample consists of approximately 700 clones, almost 90% of them appearing once. Source: kidney tissue, taken from a patient treated with anti-PD-1 therapy. These receptors were collected from a female donor with metastatic renal cell carcinoma.

The chain couples TRBV29-1 to TRBJ2-2; D perhaps matches TRBD2 (5 bases). Per the germline V gene, CDR1 is SQVTM and CDR2 is ANQGSEA. The germline V and J ends were trimmed by 3 bases and 2 bases, with 13 bases remaining between them. CDR3 length equals 15 residues. CDR3 residues: CSVEEIGRNTGELFF. The CDR3 DNA reads TGCAGCGTTGAGGAGATAGGGAGAAACACCGGGGAGCTGTTTTTT.

In this sample, this clone turned up a few times. V usage is TRBV12-1 and J usage is TRBJ1-5; TRBD1 reflects the table's D call only, with no check against the DNA. TRBV12-1 is assigned pseudogene status. The CDR3 contains 17 residues. The CDR3 reads CASSFVPSGNGNQPQHF. CDR3 sequence (DNA): TGTGCCAGCAGCTTTGTTCCGTCAGGAAACGGCAATCAGCCCCAGCATTTT.

V and J are TRBV13 and TRBJ2-3; 9 positions match TRBD1. The CDR3 contains 18 residues. The germline V gene encodes CDR1 PRHDT and CDR2 FYEKMQ (reference sequence). V trimming: 2 bases; J trimming: 2 bases; junction bases outside the gene matches: 11. The CDR3, as DNA: TGTGCCAGCAGCTTACTGGCGGACAGGGGTTCCCACACAGATACGCAGTATTTT. Translating it yields CASSLLADRGSHTDTQYF.

This rearrangement joins TRBV11-3 to TRBJ2-5, with D uncertain. The CDR3 has 15 amino acids. The V gene's germline CDR1 is SGHNT and CDR2 YENEEA. V gave up 0 bases and J gave up 1 base, with 9 bases separating them. DNA of the CDR3: TGTGCCAGCAGCTTAGATGGCGGCACCCAAGAGACCCAGTACTTC. Translating gives CASSLDGGTQETQYF.

This chain joins TRBV7-2 and TRBJ2-1; the match to TRBD2 covers 13 bases. J gave up 7 bases and V 1 base, and 7 bases lay outside the gene matches. This CDR3 contains 17 residues. The germline gives CDR1 SGHTA, CDR2 FQGNSA. CDR3 DNA sequence: TGTGCCAGCAGCTTAGGGGTGACTAGCGGGGGGTTGAATGAGCAGTTCTTC. Translated: CASSLGVTSGGLNEQFF.

This chain uses TRBV4-1 with TRBJ1-1; tentatively, D is TRBD1 (5 bases). In germline, CDR1 is MGHRA, CDR2 YSYEKL. The CDR3 loop spans 16 amino acids. Trimming took 0 bases from V and 7 from J, leaving 18 bases between them. CDR3 nucleotides: TGCGCCAGCAGCCAAGAACCCAGGGCTGGGCGGGGTGAAGCTTTCTTT. It yields the protein CASSQEPRAGRGEAFF.

The chain uses TRBV4-1 and TRBJ1-1, with unresolved D. V dropped 0 bases and J dropped 5 bases, with 16 bases sitting between them. CDR3 length equals 16 residues. CDR1 and CDR2 from the germline V gene are MGHRA and YSYEKL. CDR3 region: CASSQERGPGGTEAFF. CDR3 bases: TGCGCCAGCAGCCAAGAACGTGGTCCCGGAGGGACTGAAGCTTTCTTT.

The chain joins TRBV7-2 to TRBJ2-1; D unresolved. Looked up from germline, CDR1 is SGHTA and CDR2 is FQGNSA. Trimming removed 8 bases from V and 7 bases from J, with 21 bases in between. The CDR3 consists of 15 residues. Here the CDR3 DNA reads TGTGCCAGCCAAGACCCCCTTCGTTCCCTTAATGAGCAGTTCTTC. Protein product: CASQDPLRSLNEQFF.

This CDR3 reads CASSASYVGQSRANVLTF. For the CDR3, the DNA is TGTGCCAGCAGCGCGTCATATGTAGGACAAAGTCGGGCCAACGTCCTGACTTTC. The genes are TRBV12-1 and TRBJ2-6; the DNA was not compared with TRBD1, the D call given in the table. TRBV12-1 is reported as a pseudogene. The CDR3 totals 18 residues.

The chain uses TRBV7-2 and TRBJ1-6; weak D call: TRBD1 (6 bases). The CDR3 runs to 15 residues. V shed 5 bases and J shed 10 bases, with 18 bases lying between them. Germline CDR1 is SGHTA and CDR2 is FQGNSA. CDR3 amino acids: CASSPTGFAASPLHF. The CDR3 DNA sequence: TGTGCCAGCAGCCCCACAGGGTTTGCGGCCTCACCCCTCCACTTT.

This clone was detected once. The V call is TRBV28, the J call TRBJ1-4; no reliable D call. V was clipped by 6 bases and J by 8 bases, with 7 bases between them. CDR1 MDHEN and CDR2 SYDVKM come from the germline V gene. CDR3 length: 11 amino acids. The CDR3 sequence: CASRLHEKLFF. The CDR3 nucleotides read TGTGCCAGCAGGCTCCACGAAAAACTGTTTTTT. The full variable domain, completed using reference TRBV28 and TRBJ1-4, is DVKVTQSSRYLVKRTGEKVFLECVQDMDHENMFWYRQDPGLGLRLIYFSYDVKMKEKGDIPEGYSVSREKKERFSLILESASTNQTSMYLCASRLHEKLFFGSGTQLSVL.

The chain couples TRBV5-1 to TRBJ2-3; TRBD1 matches at 8 bases. Germline assignment: CDR1 SGHRS and CDR2 YFSETQ. This CDR3 contains 14 residues. The V gene end was trimmed by 3 bases and the J gene end by 1 base; junction bases not matched to a gene: 1. CDR3 amino acids: CASSWGQGTDTQYF. The CDR3 DNA is TGCGCCAGCAGCTGGGGACAGGGCACAGATACGCAGTATTTT. The full variable domain, its missing parts supplied by reference TRBV5-1 and TRBJ2-3, is KAGVTQTPRYLIKTRGQQVTLSCSPISGHRSVSWYQQTPGQGLQFLFEYFSETQRNKGNFPGRFSGRQFSNSRSEMNVSTLELGDSALYLCASSWGQGTDTQYFGPGTRLTVL.

V and J are TRBV5-1 and TRBJ2-1; 10 bases agree with TRBD2. CDR3 length equals 17 residues. Germline CDR1 SGHRS, CDR2 YFSETQ. With V trimmed by 2 bases and J by 6 bases, 11 bases remained unmatched. CDR3 in DNA: TGCGCCAGCAGCTTAACTGTCGGGACTAGCGTTCTCAATGAGCAGTTCTTC. Translated: CASSLTVGTSVLNEQFF.

This clone was observed a single time. This rearrangement joins TRBV30 to TRBJ2-7; D is undetermined. Germline V CDR1 and CDR2: GTSNPN, SVGIG (reference sequence). The ends were cut back, 7 bases at V and 6 bases at J, with 16 bases in the middle. This CDR3 region has 12 residues. DNA of the CDR3: TGTGCCTATGGAGTGTTTGGGTCCGAGCAGTACTTC. This sequence encodes CAYGVFGSEQYF.

The gene calls are TRBV7-2 and TRBJ1-4, with D possibly being TRBD1 (6 bases). CDR1 is SGHTA and CDR2 is FQGNSA in the germline V gene. The CDR3 spans 12 residues. Trimming pared 5 bases from V and 14 bases from J, leaving 15 bases between. The CDR3 bases are TGTGCCAGCAGCCTCGGGACACAGGCCCTGTTTTTT. It specifies CASSLGTQALFF.

With respect to this clone: The germline gene is not matched at one end of the junction; a read error may be the cause. The sample carries other DNA sequences with the same CDR3. V usage is TRBV5-1 and J usage is TRBJ2-3; a weak D match, TRBD2 (6 bases). In germline, CDR1 is SGHRS, CDR2 YFSETQ. This CDR3 comprises 14 residues. DNA for the CDR3: TGCGCCAGCAGTTTGGGGGACTTCACAGATACGCAGTATTTT. Translated: CASSLGDFTDTQYF.

The chain is built from TRBV28 and TRBJ1-2; D not certain. The CDR3 totals 14 residues. Germline assignment: CDR1 MDHEN and CDR2 SYDVKM. The V and J ends lost 6 bases and 3 bases respectively, with 14 bases between them. The CDR3 DNA follows: TGTGCCAGCAGAGCTCCCCGGGCCGACTATGGCTACACCTTC. It codes for CASRAPRADYGYTF.

V and J are TRBV27 and TRBJ2-7; D possibly uses TRBD1 or TRBD2 (5 bases each). The V and J ends lost 5 bases and 0 bases respectively, with 17 bases between them. Per the germline V gene, CDR1 is MNHEY and CDR2 is SMNVEV (reference sequence). CDR3 size: 16 residues. CDR3 in amino acids: CASSTSGTQSSYEQYF. CDR3 DNA: TGTGCCAGCAGTACTTCCGGGACCCAAAGCTCCTACGAGCAGTACTTC.

CDR3 in DNA: TGTGCCAGCGCGGACAGCGGGCTGAACACCGGGGAGCTGTTTTTT. This sequence encodes CASADSGLNTGELFF. This chain uses TRBV9 with TRBJ2-2; D tentatively fits TRBD1 or TRBD2 (6 bases each). V was shortened by 7 bases and J by 1 base, with 14 bases between the two germline ends. Germline V gene sequence: CDR1 SGDLS, CDR2 YYNGEE. The CDR3 consists of 15 residues.

The chain employs TRBV27 and TRBJ2-5; a weak D match, TRBD1 (7 bases). Germline CDR1 is MNHEY and CDR2 is SMNVEV (reference sequence). Trimming cost V 8 bases and J 2 bases, with 15 bases left between them. The CDR3 is 14 residues long. The DNA for the CDR3 is TGTGCCAGCTCACCCCAGGGGGGACAAGAGACCCAGTACTTC. Protein: CASSPQGGQETQYF.

This chain connects TRBV9 to TRBJ2-1, with 12 bases matching TRBD1. The CDR3 runs to 16 residues. Trimming removed 5 bases from V and 5 bases from J; junction bases left unmatched: 8. The germline gives CDR1 SGDLS, CDR2 YYNGEE. CDR3 nucleotides: TGTGCCAGCAGGGGACCGGGACAGGGGGCCCACAATGAGCAGTTCTTC. Protein product: CASRGPGQGAHNEQFF.

This chain uses TRBV19 with TRBJ1-1; D may be TRBD1 (5 bases). The CDR3 contains 14 residues. Germline assignment: CDR1 LNHDA and CDR2 SQIVND (reference sequence). V lost 3 bases and J lost 4, with 12 bases in between. The CDR3 bases are TGTGCCAGTAGTATCGGGGGAAGGGGCACTGAAGCTTTCTTT. Amino acids: CASSIGGRGTEAFF.

The gene calls are TRBV5-4 and TRBJ1-2, with a weak D call TRBD1 (5 bases). Germline-derived CDR1 and CDR2 are SGHNT and YYREEE (reference sequence). There are 16 residues in the CDR3. The ends were cut back, 4 bases at V and 3 bases at J, with 19 bases in the middle. The CDR3 DNA reads as TGTGCCAGCAGCCCTACATTGGGGGGGGTGGACTATGGCTACACCTTC. Translated, it gives CASSPTLGGVDYGYTF. The whole variable domain, remainder taken from reference TRBV5-4 and TRBJ1-2, is ETGVTQSPTHLIKTRGQQVTLRCSSQSGHNTVSWYQQALGQGPQFIFQYYREEENGRGNFPPRFSGLQFPNYSSELNVNALELDDSALYLCASSPTLGGVDYGYTFGSGTRLTVV.

CDR3 residues: CASSPPGPSRVNEAFF. The CDR3 nucleotides are TGTGCCAGCTCACCACCGGGGCCCTCAAGGGTCAATGAAGCTTTCTTT. V is TRBV18 and J is TRBJ1-1; D perhaps matches TRBD1 (5 bases). This CDR3 comprises 16 residues. CDR1 and CDR2 from the germline V gene are KGHSH and LQKENI. With 0 bases removed from V and 7 bases from J, the gap between germline ends came to 18 bases.

The V call is TRBV10-3, the J call TRBJ2-3; D could derive from TRBD1 or TRBD2 (5 bases each). Germline V gene sequence: CDR1 ENHRY, CDR2 SYGVKD. The CDR3 totals 17 residues. The V gene lost 3 bases and the J gene lost 5 bases, with 21 bases spanning the gap. CDR3: CAISDFVTGRALDTQYF. The CDR3 bases are TGTGCCATCAGTGATTTCGTCACGGGGCGCGCATTAGATACGCAGTATTTT.

CDR3 in amino acids: CASSSGLAAGELFF. CDR3 DNA sequence: TGTGCCAGCAGCTCGGGACTAGCCGCCGGGGAGCTGTTTTTT. J is TRBJ2-2 and V is TRBV7-2, with 9 bases fitting TRBD2. The germline V gene encodes CDR1 SGHTA and CDR2 FQGNSA. V shed 4 bases, J shed 6 bases, and the junction held 3 bases outside the gene matches. CDR3 length: 14 amino acids.

V usage is TRBV7-9 and J usage is TRBJ2-1; D call uncertain. Germline CDR1 and CDR2: SEHNR and FQNEAQ (reference sequence). V was shortened by 5 bases and J by 2 bases, with 10 bases between the two germline ends. The CDR3 is 14 amino acids. The CDR3 spells CASSALGPYNEQFF. CDR3 nucleotides: TGTGCCAGCAGCGCATTAGGGCCCTACAATGAGCAGTTCTTC.

The chain links TRBV6-1 to TRBJ1-1; TRBD1 might be the D (6 bases). Germline-derived CDR1 and CDR2 are MNHNS and SASEGT. The CDR3 is 14 residues long. Trimming took 1 base from V and 4 from J, leaving 10 bases between them. CDR3 nucleotide sequence: TGTGCCAGCAGTGAAGACAGGGAACGCACTGAAGCTTTCTTT. Amino acid sequence: CASSEDRERTEAFF.

The chain employs TRBV7-6 and TRBJ1-2, with D unclear. Germline V lookup: CDR1 SGHVS, CDR2 FNYEAQ. Trimming removed 1 base at V and 0 bases at J, with 6 bases between. The CDR3 extends over 14 amino acids. This CDR3 is CASSLEQSNYGYTF. Here the CDR3 DNA reads TGTGCCAGCAGCTTAGAACAGTCTAACTATGGCTACACCTTC.

The chain couples TRBV19 to TRBJ1-4; tentative D call: TRBD1 (5 bases). Trimming removed 2 bases at V and 8 bases at J, with 18 bases between. From germline, CDR1 is LNHDA and CDR2 SQIVND (reference sequence). There are 16 residues in the CDR3. The chain's CDR3 is CASSITSAGRAEKLFF. The CDR3 bases are TGTGCCAGTAGTATAACAAGTGCGGGGCGCGCCGAAAAACTGTTTTTT.